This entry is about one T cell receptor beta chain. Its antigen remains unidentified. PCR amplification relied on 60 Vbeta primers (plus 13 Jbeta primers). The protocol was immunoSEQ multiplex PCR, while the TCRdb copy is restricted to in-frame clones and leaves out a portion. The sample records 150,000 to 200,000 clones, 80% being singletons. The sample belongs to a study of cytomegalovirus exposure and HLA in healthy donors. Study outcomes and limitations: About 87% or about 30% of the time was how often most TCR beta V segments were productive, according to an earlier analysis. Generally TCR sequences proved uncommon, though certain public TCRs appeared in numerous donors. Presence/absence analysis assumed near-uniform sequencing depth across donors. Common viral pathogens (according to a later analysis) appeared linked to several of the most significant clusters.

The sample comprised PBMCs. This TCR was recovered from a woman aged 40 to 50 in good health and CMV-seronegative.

The CDR3 is CSVRDRNTEAFF. In DNA, the CDR3 is TGCAGCGTTCGCGACAGAAACACTGAAGCTTTCTTT. V and J are TRBV29-1 and TRBJ1-1; D may be TRBD1 (5 bases). CDR3 size: 12 residues. Germline assignment: CDR1 SQVTM and CDR2 ANQGSEA. V lost 5 bases, J lost 2 bases, and 9 bases lay in between.